This T cell receptor (beta chain) was captured by sequencing in a study of OX40 agonist ivuxolimab in advanced cancers. Turning to the study itself: Patients took ivuxolimab, an agonistic anti-OX40 (CD134) antibody.

The repertoire was sequenced with immunoSEQ multiplex PCR; TCRdb's copy has only in-frame clones and lacks some. The sample holds 32,000 or so clones, roughly 76% seen once. The germline V gene encodes CDR1 LNHDA and CDR2 SQIVND (reference sequence). V lost 7 bases to trimming and J lost 0 bases; unmatched junction nucleotides: 4. The CDR3 runs to 15 residues. This TCR was recovered from an adult with an advanced solid tumor such as melanoma, head and neck, liver or kidney cancer. The sequencing used CD4+ or CD8+ T cells sorted from blood, collected in a trial of the OX40 agonist ivuxolimab. This sequence joins TRBV19 and TRBJ1-3; 9 bases align to TRBD1. In DNA form, the CDR3 reads TGTGCCAGTAACTCGGGACAGGGCTCTGGAAACACCATATATTTT. Encoded protein: CASNSGQGSGNTIYF.